A selection of T cell receptor beta chains follows, all from one sample in a study of T cell repertoires in urothelial bladder cancer. Libraries were prepared by immunoSEQ multiplex PCR; TCRdb keeps only in-frame clonotypes and omits some of them. The sample comprises around 2,500 clones, about 75% of which are singletons, and 9% to 12% rests with the top ten. Sequenced input: tumor-infiltrating cells from bladder cancer. These receptors were obtained from a human donor with urothelial carcinoma. The CDR3 runs from the conserved cysteine through the conserved F or W. D genes are given only for firm matches. Only some rows state a clone size, as once, few, many or a class for expanded clones.

clone size: NA; D gene: TRBD1; V gene: TRBV11-1; J gene: TRBJ2-1; CDR3 protein: CASSSGQGFSEQFF; CDR3 DNA: TGTGCCAGCAGTTCAGGACAGGGTTTTAGTGAGCAGTTCTTC
clone size: NA; D gene: TRBD2; V gene: TRBV11-2; J gene: TRBJ2-5; CDR3 protein: CASSFSGGARETQYF; CDR3 DNA: TGTGCCAGCAGCTTTAGCGGGGGGGCGAGAGAGACCCAGTACTTC
clone size: NA; D gene: NA; V gene: TRBV12-5; J gene: TRBJ2-1; CDR3 protein: CASGLITRGDGEQFF; CDR3 DNA: TGTGCTAGTGGTTTGATAACGAGGGGGGACGGTGAGCAGTTCTTC
clone size: NA; D gene: TRBD2; V gene: TRBV7-2; J gene: TRBJ2-5; CDR3 protein: CASSRSVGRGETQYF; CDR3 DNA: TGTGCCAGCAGTCGGAGTGTAGGGCGGGGGGAGACCCAGTACTTC
clone size: once; D gene: TRBD2; V gene: TRBV11-3; J gene: TRBJ2-3; CDR3 protein: CASSILGGGAEDTQYF; CDR3 DNA: TGTGCCAGCAGCATACTGGGCGGGGGGGCTGAAGATACGCAGTATTTT
clone size: NA; D gene: NA; V gene: TRBV27; J gene: TRBJ2-1; CDR3 protein: CASSLLGGPYNEQFF; CDR3 DNA: TGTGCCAGCAGTTTATTGGGGGGCCCCTACAATGAGCAGTTCTTC
clone size: NA; D gene: NA; V gene: TRBV7-2; J gene: TRBJ1-2; CDR3 protein: CASSLPENYGYTF; CDR3 DNA: TGTGCCAGCAGCTTACCGGAGAACTATGGCTACACCTTC
clone size: NA; D gene: NA; V gene: TRBV27; J gene: TRBJ2-2; CDR3 protein: CASSLLDRTGELFF; CDR3 DNA: TGTGCCAGCAGTTTACTGGACAGAACCGGGGAGCTGTTTTTT
clone size: once; D gene: TRBD2; V gene: TRBV9; J gene: TRBJ2-3; CDR3 protein: CASSVVSSGSGRDTQYF; CDR3 DNA: TGTGCCAGCAGCGTAGTGTCCAGCGGGAGTGGTCGGGATACGCAGTATTTT
clone size: NA; D gene: TRBD1; V gene: TRBV5-1; J gene: TRBJ1-6; CDR3 protein: CASSLGQGNSPLHF; CDR3 DNA: TGCGCCAGCAGCTTGGGACAGGGAAATTCACCCCTCCACTTT
clone size: few; D gene: TRBD1; V gene: TRBV6-5; J gene: TRBJ1-4; CDR3 protein: CASSDRVVRKLFF; CDR3 DNA: TGTGCCAGTTCTGACAGGGTGGTTCGAAAACTGTTTTTT
clone size: NA; D gene: NA; V gene: TRBV15; J gene: TRBJ2-7; CDR3 protein: CATSLSDGGYEQYF; CDR3 DNA: TGTGCCACCAGCCTCAGCGATGGGGGGTACGAGCAGTACTTC
clone size: NA; D gene: TRBD1; V gene: TRBV12-5; J gene: TRBJ2-7; CDR3 protein: CASGLGTGYEQYF; CDR3 DNA: TGTGCTAGTGGTCTAGGGACAGGCTACGAGCAGTACTTC
clone size: few; D gene: TRBD1; V gene: TRBV6-5; J gene: TRBJ1-6; CDR3 protein: CASSYRGQGTPLHF; CDR3 DNA: TGTGCCAGCAGTTACCGGGGACAGGGGACGCCCCTCCACTTT
clone size: NA; D gene: NA; V gene: TRBV15; J gene: TRBJ2-7; CDR3 protein: CATSRGGLYEQYF; CDR3 DNA: TGTGCCACCAGCAGAGGGGGTCTCTACGAGCAGTACTTC
clone size: NA; D gene: NA; V gene: TRBV19; J gene: TRBJ2-3; CDR3 protein: CASSTPPGRGEQGWYF; CDR3 DNA: TGTGCCAGTAGTACACCTCCCGGGCGGGGAGAGCAGGGGTGGTATTTT
clone size: NA; D gene: TRBD1; V gene: TRBV19; J gene: TRBJ2-3; CDR3 protein: CASSRGQAADTQYF; CDR3 DNA: TGTGCCAGTAGCCGAGGACAGGCCGCAGATACGCAGTATTTT
clone size: NA; D gene: NA; V gene: TRBV11-3; J gene: TRBJ2-7; CDR3 protein: CASRLKDYEQYF; CDR3 DNA: TGTGCCAGCAGACTAAAGGACTACGAGCAGTACTTC
clone size: NA; D gene: NA; V gene: TRBV19; J gene: TRBJ2-1; CDR3 protein: CASSDPPQKQFF; CDR3 DNA: TGTGCCAGTTCGGACCCTCCTCAGAAGCAGTTCTTC
clone size: NA; D gene: TRBD2; V gene: TRBV4-2; J gene: TRBJ2-5; CDR3 protein: CASSQSLAGGAKETQYF; CDR3 DNA: TGTGCCAGCAGCCAATCTCTAGCGGGGGGGGCGAAGGAGACCCAGTACTTC
clone size: NA; D gene: NA; V gene: TRBV28; J gene: TRBJ1-1; CDR3 protein: CASSLYVQEAFF; CDR3 DNA: TGTGCCAGCAGTTTATATGTACAGGAGGCTTTCTTT
clone size: NA; D gene: NA; V gene: TRBV7-2; J gene: TRBJ1-5; CDR3 protein: CASSFRVSNQPQHF; CDR3 DNA: TGTGCCAGCAGCTTCAGGGTGTCCAATCAGCCCCAGCATTTT
clone size: NA; D gene: NA; V gene: TRBV5-5; J gene: TRBJ2-2; CDR3 protein: CASSLLGPGELFF; CDR3 DNA: TGTGCCAGCAGCTTGTTGGGTCCCGGGGAGCTGTTTTTT
clone size: NA; D gene: NA; V gene: TRBV7-8; J gene: TRBJ2-5; CDR3 protein: CASSLGIADQETQYF; CDR3 DNA: TGTGCCAGCAGCTTAGGGATAGCGGATCAAGAGACCCAGTACTTC
clone size: NA; D gene: NA; V gene: TRBV5-4; J gene: TRBJ2-5; CDR3 protein: CAVGFQETQYF; CDR3 DNA: TGTGCCGTGGGGTTTCAAGAGACCCAGTACTTC
clone size: NA; D gene: TRBD1; V gene: TRBV6-5; J gene: TRBJ1-5; CDR3 protein: CASSWDRNQPQHF; CDR3 DNA: TGTGCCAGCAGTTGGGACAGAAATCAGCCCCAGCATTTT
clone size: few; D gene: NA; V gene: TRBV18; J gene: TRBJ1-2; CDR3 protein: CASSDSPYGYTF; CDR3 DNA: TGTGCCAGCTCGGACAGCCCATATGGCTACACCTTC
clone size: NA; D gene: NA; V gene: TRBV2; J gene: TRBJ1-2; CDR3 protein: CASSEKENYGYTF; CDR3 DNA: TGTGCCAGCAGTGAAAAGGAGAACTATGGCTACACCTTC
clone size: NA; D gene: NA; V gene: TRBV7-9; J gene: TRBJ2-3; CDR3 protein: CASSLSLERLHTDTQYF; CDR3 DNA: TGTGCCAGCAGCTTATCTCTGGAGCGGCTCCACACAGATACGCAGTATTTT
clone size: large; D gene: NA; V gene: TRBV7-9; J gene: TRBJ1-2; CDR3 protein: CASSPEVYGYTF; CDR3 DNA: TGTGCCAGCAGCCCCGAGGTCTATGGCTACACCTTC
clone size: NA; D gene: NA; V gene: TRBV19; J gene: TRBJ1-2; CDR3 protein: CASSRESNYGYTF; CDR3 DNA: TGTGCCAGTAGCAGGGAGAGTAACTATGGCTACACCTTC
clone size: NA; D gene: TRBD1; V gene: TRBV6-9; J gene: TRBJ2-4; CDR3 protein: CASSRQGVKNIQYF; CDR3 DNA: TGTGCCAGCAGCCGACAGGGAGTCAAAAACATTCAGTACTTC
clone size: NA; D gene: TRBD2; V gene: TRBV5-1; J gene: TRBJ2-3; CDR3 protein: CASSWGTSAVTDTQYF; CDR3 DNA: TGCGCCAGCAGCTGGGGGACTAGCGCGGTGACAGATACGCAGTATTTT
clone size: NA; D gene: TRBD1; V gene: TRBV19; J gene: TRBJ2-7; CDR3 protein: CANRMTGLTYEQYF; CDR3 DNA: TGTGCCAACCGAATGACAGGGTTAACCTACGAGCAGTACTTC
clone size: NA; D gene: TRBD2; V gene: TRBV4-3; J gene: TRBJ2-2; CDR3 protein: CASSRGLAAENTGELFF; CDR3 DNA: TGCGCCAGCAGCCGGGGACTAGCGGCCGAGAACACCGGGGAGCTGTTTTTT
clone size: NA; D gene: TRBD1; V gene: TRBV7-8; J gene: TRBJ1-2; CDR3 protein: CASSHRDRASYGYTF; CDR3 DNA: TGTGCCAGCAGCCACCGGGACAGGGCTTCCTATGGCTACACCTTC
clone size: NA; D gene: NA; V gene: TRBV5-1; J gene: TRBJ2-3; CDR3 protein: CASSLGGRLAGTDTQYF; CDR3 DNA: TGCGCCAGCAGCTTAGGGGGGCGACTCGCGGGCACAGATACGCAGTATTTT
clone size: NA; D gene: NA; V gene: TRBV4-3; J gene: TRBJ2-5; CDR3 protein: CASSQSGINTVQETQYF; CDR3 DNA: TGCGCCAGCAGCCAATCAGGCATAAACACTGTCCAAGAGACCCAGTACTTC
clone size: NA; D gene: NA; V gene: TRBV18; J gene: TRBJ2-7; CDR3 protein: CASSPTRQNPYEQYF; CDR3 DNA: TGTGCCAGCTCACCAACCCGACAGAACCCCTACGAGCAGTACTTC
clone size: NA; D gene: NA; V gene: TRBV5-1; J gene: TRBJ2-3; CDR3 protein: CASSPSSVRADTQYF; CDR3 DNA: TGCGCCAGCAGCCCATCTAGCGTTAGGGCAGATACGCAGTATTTT
clone size: NA; D gene: NA; V gene: TRBV11-1; J gene: TRBJ1-6; CDR3 protein: CASSSRRLSSYNSPLHF; CDR3 DNA: TGTGCCAGCAGCTCCCGACGGCTGAGCTCCTATAATTCACCCCTCCACTTT
clone size: NA; D gene: NA; V gene: TRBV30; J gene: TRBJ2-7; CDR3 protein: CAWSYRALDSYEQYF; CDR3 DNA: TGTGCCTGGAGCTACCGGGCCCTGGACTCCTACGAGCAGTACTTC
clone size: NA; D gene: NA; V gene: TRBV7-8; J gene: TRBJ2-1; CDR3 protein: CASSLVGAGPNNEQFF; CDR3 DNA: TGTGCCAGCAGCTTAGTCGGGGCTGGGCCTAACAATGAGCAGTTCTTC
clone size: NA; D gene: NA; V gene: TRBV2; J gene: TRBJ2-1; CDR3 protein: CASKNQGTPYNEQFF; CDR3 DNA: TGTGCCAGCAAGAATCAGGGGACTCCCTACAATGAGCAGTTCTTC
clone size: NA; D gene: NA; V gene: TRBV7-2; J gene: TRBJ2-5; CDR3 protein: CASSRQGGGQETQYF; CDR3 DNA: TGTGCCAGCAGTCGACAGGGAGGTGGTCAAGAGACCCAGTACTTC
clone size: few; D gene: NA; V gene: TRBV4-1; J gene: TRBJ1-1; CDR3 protein: CASSSPRTANTEAFF; CDR3 DNA: TGCGCCAGCAGCTCGCCGAGGACCGCTAACACTGAAGCTTTCTTT
clone size: NA; D gene: TRBD1; V gene: TRBV27; J gene: TRBJ1-1; CDR3 protein: CASSSDRENTEAFF; CDR3 DNA: TGTGCCAGCAGTTCGGACAGGGAAAACACTGAAGCTTTCTTT
clone size: NA; D gene: TRBD1; V gene: TRBV30; J gene: TRBJ1-5; CDR3 protein: CAWKGTGGVQPQHF; CDR3 DNA: TGTGCCTGGAAGGGGACAGGGGGTGTTCAGCCCCAGCATTTT
clone size: NA; D gene: NA; V gene: TRBV2; J gene: TRBJ1-2; CDR3 protein: CASSYGSGGYTF; CDR3 DNA: TGTGCCAGCAGTTACGGATCAGGGGGCTACACCTTC
clone size: NA; D gene: NA; V gene: TRBV30; J gene: TRBJ2-3; CDR3 protein: CAWELGTDTQYF; CDR3 DNA: TGTGCCTGGGAGTTAGGCACAGATACGCAGTATTTT
clone size: NA; D gene: TRBD1; V gene: TRBV7-2; J gene: TRBJ1-3; CDR3 protein: CASSLGDSPISGNTIYF; CDR3 DNA: TGTGCCAGCAGCTTAGGGGACAGCCCAATCTCTGGAAACACCATATATTTT
clone size: NA; D gene: TRBD1; V gene: TRBV11-2; J gene: TRBJ1-5; CDR3 protein: CASSLAGGGQPQHF; CDR3 DNA: TGTGCCAGCAGCTTAGCAGGGGGGGGTCAGCCCCAGCATTTT
clone size: NA; D gene: NA; V gene: TRBV9; J gene: TRBJ2-1; CDR3 protein: CASSADTRMGNEQFF; CDR3 DNA: TGTGCCAGCAGCGCGGACACCCGAATGGGGAATGAGCAGTTCTTC
clone size: NA; D gene: TRBD2; V gene: TRBV27; J gene: TRBJ2-7; CDR3 protein: CASSLRFGLAGRYEQYF; CDR3 DNA: TGTGCCAGCAGTTTAAGGTTTGGACTAGCGGGCCGTTACGAGCAGTACTTC
clone size: large; D gene: TRBD1; V gene: TRBV27; J gene: TRBJ2-7; CDR3 protein: CASSLRGDREDYEQYF; CDR3 DNA: TGTGCCAGCAGTCTTAGGGGGGACAGGGAAGACTACGAGCAGTACTTC
clone size: NA; D gene: NA; V gene: TRBV2; J gene: TRBJ1-2; CDR3 protein: CASSAGEAYGYTF; CDR3 DNA: TGTGCCAGCAGTGCTGGGGAGGCCTATGGCTACACCTTC
clone size: NA; D gene: NA; V gene: TRBV11-3; J gene: TRBJ2-7; CDR3 protein: CASSLEVQLFYEQYF; CDR3 DNA: TGTGCCAGCAGCTTAGAGGTCCAGCTATTCTACGAGCAGTACTTC
clone size: NA; D gene: NA; V gene: TRBV27; J gene: TRBJ1-2; CDR3 protein: CASTTGTTGGYTF; CDR3 DNA: TGTGCCAGCACAACCGGGACAACAGGTGGCTACACCTTC
clone size: once; D gene: NA; V gene: TRBV11-2; J gene: TRBJ1-3; CDR3 protein: CASSLEQGQPIYF; CDR3 DNA: TGTGCCAGCAGCTTAGAACAGGGACAACCAATATATTTT